These T cell receptor beta chains were read from a single sample in a study of cytomegalovirus exposure and HLA in healthy donors. The protocol was immunoSEQ multiplex PCR, while the TCRdb copy is restricted to in-frame clones and leaves out a portion. The sample yields about 170,000 clones, under 90% seen once. Source material: PBMCs. The receptors stem from a young man in good health and CMV-seropositive. The CDR3 runs from the conserved cysteine through the conserved F or W. The order of the fields is clone size, D gene, J gene, V gene, CDR3 DNA, CDR3 protein. The D gene is left open where the match is weak. The size field is filled for only some rows; it gives once, few, many or a size class.

- TRBD2 TRBJ2-7 TRBV7-2 TGTGCCAGCAGCCCTAGCGGGAGTTACGAGCAGTACTTC CASSPSGSYEQYF
- - TRBJ2-7 TRBV27 TGTGCCAGCAGTCCAGGGGCAGCCTACGAGCAGTACTTC CASSPGAAYEQYF
- - TRBJ2-1 TRBV7-6 TGTGCCAGCAGCCCAGAGCGGAGTCCCTACAATGAGCAGTTCTTC CASSPERSPYNEQFF
few - TRBJ2-7 TRBV9 TGTGCCAGCAGCGTAGCTCCGGGAGAAAGGTACGAGCAGTACTTC CASSVAPGERYEQYF
- - TRBJ2-7 TRBV25-1 TGTGCCAGCAGTGACACTCACGAGCAGTACTTC CASSDTHEQYF
once - TRBJ2-1 TRBV7-2 TGTGCCAGCAGCTTAACCCAGGGTCGCCTTTATTACAATGAGCAGTTCTTC CASSLTQGRLYYNEQFF
- - TRBJ2-3 TRBV29-1 TGCAGCGTTGTATCCCGGGGATCCCAAGATACGCAGTATTTT CSVVSRGSQDTQYF
- TRBD2 TRBJ2-2 TRBV9 TGTGCCAGCAGCGTAGCCCCCAGCGGGACGACCGGGGAGCTGTTTTTT CASSVAPSGTTGELFF
once TRBD2 TRBJ2-7 TRBV7-2 TGTGCCAGCAGCCTCCCCGGGACTAGCGGGACCTCCGAGCAGTACTTC CASSLPGTSGTSEQYF
- - TRBJ2-7 TRBV12-2 TGTGCAAGTCGCTTAGGACGGAGCTCCTACGAGCAGTACTTC CASRLGRSSYEQYF
- - TRBJ2-7 TRBV30 TGTGCCTGGAGTGTCAATTTTGACGAGCAGTACTTC CAWSVNFDEQYF
- - TRBJ2-1 TRBV2 TGTGCCAGCAGGGAGCGAGTTTCCTACAATGAGCAGTTCTTC CASRERVSYNEQFF
- TRBD2 TRBJ2-7 TRBV2 TGTGCCAGCAGTGAAGGAAATAGCGGGTCCGCAACTCTCTACGAGCAGTACTTC CASSEGNSGSATLYEQYF
- - TRBJ2-7 TRBV11-3 TGTGCCAGCAGCCGGGACATCCCCTACGAGCAGTACTTC CASSRDIPYEQYF
once - TRBJ2-7 TRBV19 TGTGCCAGTAGTGGGGGACACGGATCCTACGAGCAGTACTTC CASSGGHGSYEQYF
- TRBD1 TRBJ2-7 TRBV4-1 TGCGCCAGCAGCCCGATGGGAACAGGGGCATACGAGCAGTACTTC CASSPMGTGAYEQYF
- TRBD1 TRBJ1-1 TRBV10-3 TGTGCCATCAGTGGGACAGGAAACACTGAAGCTTTCTTT CAISGTGNTEAFF
once - TRBJ2-2 TRBV27 TGTGCCAGCAGCCCGGGACAAAACACCGGGGAGCTGTTTTTT CASSPGQNTGELFF
- TRBD1 TRBJ2-7 TRBV27 TGTGCCAGCAGTTTTGAGGGGGCCCAATACGAGCAGTACTTC CASSFEGAQYEQYF
once TRBD1 TRBJ2-5 TRBV5-1 TGCGCCAGCAGCTTGGGGGGACAGGGACCTGTCGGGACCCAGTACTTC CASSLGGQGPVGTQYF
- TRBD2 TRBJ2-1 TRBV10-3 TGTGCCATCAGTGAGAAGGCTCTAGCGGAGCTCTACAATGAGCAGTTCTTC CAISEKALAELYNEQFF
- TRBD2 TRBJ2-3 TRBV5-1 TGCGCCAGCAGCACCTTCCCTAGCGGGAGTATCACAGATACGCAGTATTTT CASSTFPSGSITDTQYF
once TRBD2 TRBJ2-5 TRBV5-6 TGTGCCAGCAGCAGGGGACTAGCGGGAGTTGGTGAGACCCAGTACTTC CASSRGLAGVGETQYF
- - TRBJ1-3 TRBV6-5 TGTGCCAGCAGTTACTCCTTGACAGACTCTGGAAACACCATATATTTT CASSYSLTDSGNTIYF
- - TRBJ1-2 TRBV9 TGTGCCAGCAGCGTAGGTGGGGGCGACTATGGCTACACCTTC CASSVGGGDYGYTF
- - TRBJ1-5 TRBV7-8 TGTGCCAGCAGCTTTCAGGGGCAACAGAATCAGCCCCAGCATTTT CASSFQGQQNQPQHF
- - TRBJ2-5 TRBV4-2 TGTGCCAGCAGCCAAGGGGCGGCGGGAATGGAGACCCAGTACTTC CASSQGAAGMETQYF
- TRBD2 TRBJ2-7 TRBV11-2 TGTGCCAGCAGCTTAGGGCTAGCGGGCTACGAGCAGTACTTC CASSLGLAGYEQYF
- - TRBJ1-2 TRBV5-4 TGTGCCAGCAGCTGGGACTTCTATGGCTACACCTTC CASSWDFYGYTF
- TRBD2 TRBJ2-7 TRBV28 TGTGCCAGCAGAGGGGCTAGCGGAGTCAGCTCCTACGAGCAGTACTTC CASRGASGVSSYEQYF
- - TRBJ1-3 TRBV19 TGTGCCAGTGAGAGCTCTGGAAACACCATATATTTT CASESSGNTIYF
- TRBD1 TRBJ2-2 TRBV11-3 TGTGCCAGCAGCTCAGTAGGGACAGGGGTCGCCGGGGAGCTGTTTTTT CASSSVGTGVAGELFF
once - TRBJ2-3 TRBV4-2 TGTGCCAGCAGCCAAGAGCGGGATAGAACAGATACGCAGTATTTT CASSQERDRTDTQYF